The 3 T cell receptor beta chains below all came from one sample that was sequenced in a study of post-analysis software for immune sequencing data. cDNA libraries for TCR beta contained unique molecular identifiers. In TCRdb, the PCR reads were re-called with MiXCR into one record per CDR3 protein. Of 750,000 to 950,000 distinct CDR3 sequences in the sample, about 53% were seen once. Their antigens remain unidentified. The study, taken as a whole, reports: A handful of TRBV segments occurring more often in patients than controls included TRBV5-6, TRBV5-1 and TRBV20-1.

Sequences were obtained from blood. The receptors were gathered from a girl between 5 and 17 years old with multiple sclerosis.

A few counts support this clonotype. J is TRBJ2-7 and V is TRBV10-3; 9 positions match TRBD1. The CDR3 sequence is 13 residues long. Germline V gene lookup returns CDR1 ENHRY and CDR2 SYGVKD. The ends lost 10 bases at V and 7 bases at J; junction bases unmatched: 11. The CDR3 sequence is CATAWTGAGEQYF. The DNA of the CDR3 is TGTGCCACTGCCTGGACAGGGGCGGGAGAGCAGTACTTC.

The chain carries TRBV6-1 and TRBJ2-4; TRBD2 aligns across 7 bases. The DNA matches TRBJ2-7 better at its end, which makes the J call doubtful. This CDR3 spans 15 amino acids. In germline, CDR1 is MNHNS, CDR2 SASEGT. The CDR3 region is CASSEGEGPTYEQYF. Written as DNA, the CDR3 is TGTGCCAGCAGTGAAGGGGAGGGTCCCACTTACGAGCAGTACTTC.

The chain is built from TRBV7-9 and TRBJ2-7; D is unclear. V gave up 2 bases and J gave up 2 bases, with 7 bases separating them. CDR1 is SEHNR, CDR2 FQNEAQ, per germline (reference sequence). The CDR3 contains 13 residues. CDR3 amino acids: CASSLFFAYEQYF. In nucleotides, the CDR3 is TGTGCCAGCAGCTTATTTTTCGCCTACGAGCAGTACTTC.